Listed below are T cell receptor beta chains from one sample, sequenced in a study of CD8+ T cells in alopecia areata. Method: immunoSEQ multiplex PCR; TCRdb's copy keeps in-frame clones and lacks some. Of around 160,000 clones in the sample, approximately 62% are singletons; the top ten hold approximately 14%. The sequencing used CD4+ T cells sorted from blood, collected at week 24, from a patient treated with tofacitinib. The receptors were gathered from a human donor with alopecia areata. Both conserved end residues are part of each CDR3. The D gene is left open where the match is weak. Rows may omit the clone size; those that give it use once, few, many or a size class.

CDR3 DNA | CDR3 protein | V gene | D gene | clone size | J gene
TGTGCCAGCAGCTTAGTTGATGTGGGACAGGGGGTGTCTGAAGCTTTCTTT | CASSLVDVGQGVSEAFF | TRBV7-6 | TRBD1 | few | TRBJ1-1
TGTGCCAGCAGCTTTAGGGTAATGGACAGGTATAGCACAGATACGCAGTATTTT | CASSFRVMDRYSTDTQYF | TRBV7-2 | TRBD1 | few | TRBJ2-3
TGTGCCAGCAGTTACCGATCGGGTGAAGCTTTCTTT | CASSYRSGEAFF | TRBV6-5 | NA | few | TRBJ1-1
TGTGCCAGCTCACCACCATCTACAGGGCGTAATCAGCCCCAGCATTTT | CASSPPSTGRNQPQHF | TRBV18 | NA | few | TRBJ1-5
TGTGCCAGCAGTGAAGAGGGGGGAAATCAGCCCCAGCATTTT | CASSEEGGNQPQHF | TRBV2 | NA | NA | TRBJ1-5
TGTGCCAGCAGCCCGGGGACTAGCGGGGTAGATACGCAGTATTTT | CASSPGTSGVDTQYF | TRBV5-5 | TRBD2 | NA | TRBJ2-3
TGCGCCAGCAGCCTTAACCCAGGGGAGTCTCAAGAGACCCAGTACTTC | CASSLNPGESQETQYF | TRBV4-1 | NA | NA | TRBJ2-5
TGCGCCAGCAGCCTAAGACAGGGTTGGAGTGAAAAACTGTTTTTT | CASSLRQGWSEKLFF | TRBV4-1 | TRBD1 | NA | TRBJ1-4
TGTGCCAGCAGGACCACACAGGGAACAGATACGCAGTATTTT | CASRTTQGTDTQYF | TRBV6-6 | NA | NA | TRBJ2-3
TGTGCCTGGAGTGCCGGGACTAGCGGGGGCCTACGCCAAGAGACCCAGTACTTC | CAWSAGTSGGLRQETQYF | TRBV30 | TRBD2 | NA | TRBJ2-5
TGTGCCAGCAGCTTATCGAGGGTACTCGGCGATGGCTACACCTTC | CASSLSRVLGDGYTF | TRBV7-9 | NA | NA | TRBJ1-2
TGTGCCTGGAGTGTAAAGGAAAAACTGTTTTTT | CAWSVKEKLFF | TRBV30 | NA | NA | TRBJ1-4
TGTGCCAGCAGCCGGGGCAATAATTCACCCCTCCACTTT | CASSRGNNSPLHF | TRBV6-5 | NA | NA | TRBJ1-6
TGCGCCAGCAGAGAAGGGGGCTCTAACACTGAAGCTTTCTTT | CASREGGSNTEAFF | TRBV5-1 | TRBD1 | few | TRBJ1-1
TGTGCCAGCAAATCCAGACAGGGTGGCGAGACCCAGTACTTC | CASKSRQGGETQYF | TRBV2 | TRBD1 | NA | TRBJ2-5
TGCGCCAGCAGCAACAAACAGGGGTTGGAAGCTTTCTTT | CASSNKQGLEAFF | TRBV5-1 | TRBD1 | NA | TRBJ1-1
TGTGCCAGCAGTTCCCCGGTCGAAGAGACCCAGTACTTC | CASSSPVEETQYF | TRBV6-5 | NA | few | TRBJ2-5
TGTGCCAGCAGTTCAGGGGGCGCGGGGGCCAACGTCCTGACTTTC | CASSSGGAGANVLTF | TRBV6-5 | TRBD1 | NA | TRBJ2-6
TGTGCCAGCAGCCAAGGGATGGGAGAGACCCAGTACTTC | CASSQGMGETQYF | TRBV4-2 | NA | NA | TRBJ2-5
TGCAGCGTTGCTGTAGGGGGTTCTGGCACAGATACGCAGTATTTT | CSVAVGGSGTDTQYF | TRBV29-1 | NA | NA | TRBJ2-3